This entry features one T cell receptor (beta chain) sequence. From germline, CDR1 is MNHEY and CDR2 SVGEGT. V lost 4 bases, J lost 7 bases, and 7 bases stayed unmatched. CDR3 length equals 15 residues. Authors' methods: Reference gene primer amplification in the assay estimated nucleated cell counts. The protocol was immunoSEQ multiplex PCR, while the TCRdb copy is restricted to in-frame clones and leaves out a portion. The DNA gave D and trimming, while V, J and clone size come from that table. Found here are roughly 70,000 clones, about 87% of them singletons; the top ten hold 6% to 8%. The sample is drawn from a study of blood T cell repertoires in COVID-19. The overall study: PBMCs, B-cell-depleted T cells, or T cells provided the cDNA or gDNA that made up the material.

The clonotype comes from a woman aged 80 or over with active COVID-19. The sequencing sample was made of peripheral blood. The J gene is TRBJ2-1, the V gene TRBV6-2 or TRBV6-3; TRBD2 matches at 10 bases. DNA of the CDR3: TGTGCCAGCAGTTGGGGCCTAGCGGGAGAGAATGAGCAGTTCTTC. Its protein is CASSWGLAGENEQFF.